This T cell receptor beta chain was profiled in a study of blood T cell repertoires in COVID-19. For the study at large: Donors in the United States, Italy and Spain gave samples during acute or convalescent COVID-19. Sample material is recorded as cDNA or gDNA derived from T cells, B-cell-depleted T cells, or PBMCs.

Only in-frame clones appear in the TCRdb table, and some are missing; sequencing was by immunoSEQ multiplex PCR. The sample consists of about 190,000 clones, about 83% of them appearing once. Germline V gives CDR1 LNHDA, CDR2 SQIVND (reference sequence). Trimming removed 6 bases at V and 1 base at J, with 18 bases between. There are 16 residues in the CDR3. The sequencing input was peripheral blood. The V call is TRBV19, the J call TRBJ1-1, with D perhaps matching TRBD1 (6 bases). This clonotype was obtained from a woman between 65 and 79 years old with COVID-19, enrolled during active disease. This CDR3 reads CASRRLRGEKNTEAFF. CDR3 in DNA: TGTGCCAGTAGACGTCTCAGGGGCGAAAAGAACACTGAAGCTTTCTTT.